This TCR beta chain came from a study of cytotoxic CD8 clonotypes in ibrutinib-treated CLL. CDR3 size: 15 residues. V lost 4 bases to trimming and J lost 2 bases; unmatched junction nucleotides: 5. Germline V gives CDR1 MGHRA, CDR2 YSYEKL. Sequenced by immunoSEQ multiplex PCR; TCRdb stores in-frame clones only, minus some. The sample gives about 32,000 clones, around 75% of which show up once; 16% is in the top ten. This clone occurred a few times. Investigators sourced about 2 micrograms of genomic DNA from cryopreserved PBMCs for TCR beta libraries. The material was PBMCs, obtained at disease progression, from a patient treated with ibrutinib. The genes are TRBV4-1 and TRBJ2-7; 10 nucleotides line up with TRBD1. The origin of this receptor is a human donor with chronic lymphocytic leukemia. Written as DNA, the CDR3 is TGCGCCAGCAGCCCCGGACAGGGGGTTCCCTACGAGCAGTACTTC. This gives the protein CASSPGQGVPYEQYF.